This T cell receptor beta chain was obtained from a study of early T cells in non-severe SARS-CoV-2 infection. On the study more broadly: Chains stayed unpaired after sequencing of bulk RNA from unsorted whole blood.

The TCR library protocol attached unique molecular identifiers to the individual cDNA molecules. From the 5' RACE reads, TCRdb called clonotypes with MiXCR, one entry per CDR3 protein. The data contain some 96,000 distinct CDR3 sequences, about 16% of them singletons. Study-wide findings and caveats: Matches to VDJdb favored anti-spike CD8 responses and missed private and CD4 specificities.

This clonotype appeared a few times. The antigen is unknown. The sequenced material came from whole blood. The TCR sequence derives from an adult who was a healthcare worker with PCR-confirmed SARS-CoV-2 infection or an uninfected control (not recorded which).

DNA of the CDR3: TGTGCCAGCAGTGATGAGTATTCGGATACGCAGTATTTT. This codes for CASSDEYSDTQYF. V usage is TRBV2 and J usage is TRBJ2-3; D call uncertain. CDR1 is SNHLY, CDR2 FYNNEI, per germline. The V end lost 3 bases, the J end lost 6 bases, and 10 bases lay between the germline ends. The CDR3 contains 13 residues.